This T cell receptor beta chain comes out of a study of blood T cell repertoires in COVID-19. The repertoire was sequenced with immunoSEQ multiplex PCR; TCRdb's copy has only in-frame clones and lacks some. The sample holds roughly 160,000 clones, roughly 80% seen once. V was cut by 3 bases and J by 2 bases, with 12 bases left in between. The germline gives CDR1 SGDLS, CDR2 YYNGEE. The CDR3 covers 15 residues. The source of this sequence is a man younger than 35 with active or convalescent COVID-19. Sequenced input: peripheral blood. The V gene is TRBV9, the J gene TRBJ2-4, with D tentatively TRBD1 (6 bases). The CDR3 DNA sequence: TGTGCCAGCAGCGGGGGGCATTCCCCCAAAAACATTCAGTACTTC. It translates to CASSGGHSPKNIQYF.